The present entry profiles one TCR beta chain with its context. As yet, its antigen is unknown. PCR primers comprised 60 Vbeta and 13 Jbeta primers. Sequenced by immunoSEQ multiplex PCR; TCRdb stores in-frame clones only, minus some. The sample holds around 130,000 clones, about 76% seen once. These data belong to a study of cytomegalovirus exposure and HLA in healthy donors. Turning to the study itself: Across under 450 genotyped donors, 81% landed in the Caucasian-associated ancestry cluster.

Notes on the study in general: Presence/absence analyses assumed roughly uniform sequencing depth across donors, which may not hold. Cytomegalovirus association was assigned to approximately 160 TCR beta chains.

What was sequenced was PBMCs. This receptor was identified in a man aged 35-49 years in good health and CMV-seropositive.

CDR3 sequence reads: CASSVGQSTEAFF. The CDR3 DNA reads TGTGCCAGCAGCGTAGGACAGTCCACTGAAGCTTTCTTT. The rearrangement joins TRBV9 to TRBJ1-1, with D maybe TRBD1 (5 bases). The germline gives CDR1 SGDLS, CDR2 YYNGEE. The ends were cut back, 0 bases at V and 4 bases at J, with 7 bases in the middle. The CDR3 extends over 13 amino acids. Drawing the rest from reference TRBV9 and TRBJ1-1, the complete variable domain is DSGVTQTPKHLITATGQRVTLRCSPRSGDLSVYWYQQSLDQGLQFLIQYYNGEERAKGNILERFSAQQFPDLHSELNLSSLELGDSALYFCASSVGQSTEAFFGQGTRLTVV.